This TCR beta chain stems from a study of blood T cell repertoires in COVID-19 (dated by TCRdb to about 2020). Describing the broader study: Collaborator samples came from the United States, Italy and Spain and covered acute and convalescent phases of COVID-19. The samples were drawn from the first 160 participants of the ongoing ImmuneRACE study and from 950 to 1,500 subjects provided by 6 global collaborators. Deeply sampled blood TCRbeta repertoires from subjects exposed to, actively infected with, or recovered from COVID-19 were included in the dataset. The sample metadata nearly always contained a de-identified subject ID, COVID-19 status, age in years and sex. The prospective study material was composed of cDNA or gDNA derived from T cells, B-cell-depleted T cells, or PBMCs. Where available, HLA class I and class II types were taken from metadata supplied by the sample provider and were not determined by assay-based typing. A freely available public database, intended as a resource for researchers studying the immune response to SARS-CoV-2, is where the repertoires were released. General conclusions and limits of the study: The amount of clinical and demographic metadata varied by source and participant and was provided uncurated.

The immunoSEQ Assay, a bias-controlled multiplex PCR, was used to amplify TCRbeta CDR3 regions from genomic DNA. The published analysis was carried out like this. Within the assay, amplification of reference gene primers was used to estimate how many nucleated cells each sample contained. To quantify the absolute abundance of each unique TCRbeta CDR3 rearrangement, sequence reads were collapsed and filtered. For each sample, productive Simpson clonality was calculated as the square root of Simpson's diversity index across productive rearrangements. TCRdb holds this immuneACCESS table with in-frame rearrangements only. Some clones are missing; in checked studies, unresolved V genes explain under half, and the rest has no known cause. Clone size and V and J calls were adopted from that table, with D and trimming inferred from the DNA. Present in this sample are about 190,000 clones, 84% of which were seen just once. Jointly, the top ten make up around 5.5% of the sample.

Compared with germline, V lacks 4 bases and J lacks 0 bases; bases without a gene match: 13. In the germline V gene, CDR1 corresponds to SGHRS and CDR2 to YFSETQ. Inclusive of the bounding cysteine and phenylalanine, the CDR3 is 18 residues long. Left in the record is the CDR3 DNA by itself, 54 bases read in frame from the first base. The collaborating institutions used their own protocols to collect whole blood in K2EDTA tubes. For TCRbeta analysis, collaborators shipped samples as frozen whole blood, isolated PBMCs, or DNA extracted from either of those sample types. A remark on this clone: What this receptor recognizes is not known. Base qualities are missing; no much larger clone stands one base away.

Material: peripheral blood. This sequence uses TRBV5-1 and TRBJ2-1; 7 junctional bases match TRBD2. The sequence derives from a woman in her seventies with active or convalescent COVID-19. The DNA sequence is given as TGCGCCAGCAGCCCTGCGTTAGTCGGGAGGCCCTCCTACAATGAGCAGTTCTTC. Its protein is CASSPALVGRPSYNEQFF.